A single sample gave rise to the 2 T cell receptor beta chains below, sequenced in a study of cytomegalovirus exposure and HLA in healthy donors. With 60 Vbeta and 13 Jbeta primers, the PCR was carried out. Only in-frame clones appear in the TCRdb table, and some are missing; sequencing was by immunoSEQ multiplex PCR. The repertoire consists of about 110,000 clones, with 70% to 80% occurring once and the leading ten covering approximately 2.5%. The sample was PBMCs. Every receptor here comes from a man in his forties or fifties in good health and CMV-seropositive.

V usage is TRBV5-8 and J usage is TRBJ2-5; 11 bases fit TRBD1. The germline V gene has CDR1 SGHTS and CDR2 YDEGEE. The CDR3 has 15 amino acids. Unmatched junction bases numbered 4, after V lost 4 bases and J lost 2 bases. The CDR3, as DNA: TGTGCCAGCAGCGTCGGGACAGGGGGACAAGAGACCCAGTACTTC. Amino acid sequence: CASSVGTGGQETQYF.

This chain joins TRBV10-3 and TRBJ1-1; D is unresolved. This CDR3 contains 11 residues. Germline lookup yields CDR1 ENHRY and CDR2 SYGVKD. V dropped 4 bases and J dropped 7 bases, with 7 bases sitting between them. CDR3 sequence (DNA): TGTGCCATCAGTGGAGGGAATGAAGCTTTCTTT. Translation gives CAISGGNEAFF.